These 3 T cell receptor beta chains share one sample of origin, sequenced in a study of T cell changes during pregnancy in multiple sclerosis. Some clones are missing from TCRdb's copy, which holds only in-frame ones; the method was immunoSEQ multiplex PCR. Of some 44,000 clones in the sample, around 92% were seen once. The sequencing here drew on CD4+ T cells from peripheral blood mononuclear cells, taken in the third trimester of pregnancy. Every receptor here comes from a female donor with multiple sclerosis, enrolled in a pregnancy study.

This clone was counted a single time. V usage is TRBV7-6 and J usage is TRBJ2-5, with TRBD1 matching over 7 bases. With 5 bases clipped from V and 4 bases from J, the junction kept 4 bases outside the gene matches. The CDR3 spans 13 residues. The germline V gene encodes CDR1 SGHVS and CDR2 FNYEAQ. CDR3 in amino acids: CASSRDRVETQYF. The CDR3 region has the DNA TGTGCCAGCAGCCGCGACAGGGTAGAGACCCAGTACTTC.

This clone was recorded only once. CDR3 sequence: CASSLRLAGGPGRYEQYF. The CDR3 DNA follows: TGTGCCAGCAGCTTACGACTAGCGGGAGGGCCTGGGCGCTACGAGCAGTACTTC. The V gene is TRBV13, the J gene TRBJ2-7, with 14 bases lining up with TRBD2. The J segment lost 3 bases and the V segment lost 2 bases, leaving 9 bases of the junction unmatched. Per the germline V gene, CDR1 is PRHDT and CDR2 is FYEKMQ (reference sequence). The CDR3 extends over 18 amino acids. Full variable domain (rest looked up from reference TRBV13 and TRBJ2-7): AAGVIQSPRHLIKEKRETATLKCYPIPRHDTVYWYQQGPGQDPQFLISFYEKMQSDKGSIPDRFSAQQFSDYHSELNMSSLELGDSALYFCASSLRLAGGPGRYEQYFGPGTRLTVT.

CDR3 sequence reads: CASSPAGTNEKLFF. CDR3 in DNA: TGTGCCAGCAGCCCGGCAGGGACTAATGAAAAACTGTTTTTT. This chain joins TRBV7-2 and TRBJ1-4; TRBD1 is a possible D gene (5 bases). V dropped 5 bases and J dropped 2 bases, with 9 bases sitting between them. CDR1 and CDR2 (germline): SGHTA, FQGNSA. This CDR3 is built from 14 residues.